This T cell receptor (beta chain) originates from a study of blood T cell repertoires in COVID-19. Study background: COVID-19 samples from acute and convalescent phases originated in the United States, Italy and Spain. T cells, B-cell-depleted T cells, or PBMCs provided the cDNA or gDNA that served as material.

This clone was detected only a few times. Study processing details: Using reference gene primer amplification, nucleated cell counts were estimated. Assay: immunoSEQ multiplex PCR; the TCRdb copy retains only in-frame clones and omits some. V and J calls and clone size are those listed in that table; D and trimming were worked out from the DNA. The data hold tens of thousands of clones, with around nine tenths observed a single time. Source material: peripheral blood. The receptor comes from a man between 50 and 59 years old with active or convalescent COVID-19.

CDR3 DNA: TGTGCCAGTAGGGGGGGGACCCACTATGGCTACACCTTC. Translated: CASRGGTHYGYTF. The rearrangement uses TRBV19 and TRBJ1-2; D is possibly TRBD1 (5 bases). From germline, CDR1 is LNHDA and CDR2 SQIVND (reference sequence). With 6 bases removed from V and 3 bases from J, the gap between germline ends came to 11 bases. This CDR3 is built from 13 residues. The variable domain in full, completed from reference TRBV19 and TRBJ1-2, reads DGGITQSPKYLFRKEGQNVTLSCEQNLNHDAMYWYRQDPGQGLRLIYYSQIVNDFQKGDIAEGYSVSREKKESFPLTVTSAQKNPTAFYLCASRGGTHYGYTFGSGTRLTVV.